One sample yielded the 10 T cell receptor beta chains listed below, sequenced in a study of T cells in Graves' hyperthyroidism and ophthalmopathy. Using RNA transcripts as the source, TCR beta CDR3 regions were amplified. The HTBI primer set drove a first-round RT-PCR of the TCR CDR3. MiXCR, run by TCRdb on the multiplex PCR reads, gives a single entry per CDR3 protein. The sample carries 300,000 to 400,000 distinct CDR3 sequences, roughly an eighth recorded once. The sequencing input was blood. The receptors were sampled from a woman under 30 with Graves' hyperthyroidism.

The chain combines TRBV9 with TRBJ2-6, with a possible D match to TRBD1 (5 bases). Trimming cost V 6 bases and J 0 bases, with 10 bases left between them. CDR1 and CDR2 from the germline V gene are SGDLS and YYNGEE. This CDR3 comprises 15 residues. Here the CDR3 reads CASTRQPSGANVLTF. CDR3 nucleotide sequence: TGTGCCAGCACCCGACAGCCCTCTGGGGCCAACGTCCTGACTTTC.

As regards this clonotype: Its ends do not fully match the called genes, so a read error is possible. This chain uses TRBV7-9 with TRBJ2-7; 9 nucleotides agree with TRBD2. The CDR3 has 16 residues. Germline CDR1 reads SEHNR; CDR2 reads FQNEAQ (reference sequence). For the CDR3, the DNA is TGTGCCAGCAGCATAGCGGGAGTGCCCCCTCCCGACGAGCAGTACTTC. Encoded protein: CASSIAGVPPPDEQYF.

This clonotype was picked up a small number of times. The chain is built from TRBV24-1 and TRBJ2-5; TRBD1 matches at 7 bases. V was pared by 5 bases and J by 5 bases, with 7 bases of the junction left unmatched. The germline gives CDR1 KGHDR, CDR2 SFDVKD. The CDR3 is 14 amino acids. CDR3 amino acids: CATSATTGIETQYF. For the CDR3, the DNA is TGTGCCACCAGTGCTACGACAGGGATCGAGACCCAGTACTTC.

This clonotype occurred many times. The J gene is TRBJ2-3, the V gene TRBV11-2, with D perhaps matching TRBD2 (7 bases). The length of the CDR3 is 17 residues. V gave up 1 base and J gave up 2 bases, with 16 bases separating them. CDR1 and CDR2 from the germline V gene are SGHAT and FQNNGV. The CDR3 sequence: CASSLAVPAGATDTQYF. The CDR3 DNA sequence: TGTGCCAGCAGCTTAGCTGTTCCGGCGGGGGCCACAGATACGCAGTATTTT.

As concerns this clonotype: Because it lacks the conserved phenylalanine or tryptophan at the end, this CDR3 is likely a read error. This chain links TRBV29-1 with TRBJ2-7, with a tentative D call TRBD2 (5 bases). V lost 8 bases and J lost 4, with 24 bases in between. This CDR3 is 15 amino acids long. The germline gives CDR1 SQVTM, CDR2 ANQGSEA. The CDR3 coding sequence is TGCAGCACCGTTGTCTCTAGCAGGAGGCTGTACGAGCAGTACTCC. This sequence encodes CSTVVSSRRLYEQYS.

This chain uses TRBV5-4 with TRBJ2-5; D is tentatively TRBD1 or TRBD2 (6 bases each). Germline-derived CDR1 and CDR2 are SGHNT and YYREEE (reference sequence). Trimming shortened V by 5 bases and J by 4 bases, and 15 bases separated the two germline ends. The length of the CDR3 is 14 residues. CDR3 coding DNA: TGTGCCAGCAGAGTCTGGGGGGCGGGAGAGACCCAGTACTTC. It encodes CASRVWGAGETQYF. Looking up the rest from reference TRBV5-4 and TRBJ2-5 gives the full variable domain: ETGVTQSPTHLIKTRGQQVTLRCSSQSGHNTVSWYQQALGQGPQFIFQYYREEENGRGNFPPRFSGLQFPNYSSELNVNALELDDSALYLCASRVWGAGETQYFGPGTRLLVL.

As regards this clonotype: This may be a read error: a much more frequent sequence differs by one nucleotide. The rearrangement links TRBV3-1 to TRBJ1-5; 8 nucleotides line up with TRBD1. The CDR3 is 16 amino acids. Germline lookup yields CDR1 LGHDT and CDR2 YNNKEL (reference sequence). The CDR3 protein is CASSALDRAGNQPRHF. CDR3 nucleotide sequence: TGTGCCAGCAGCGCCCTGGACAGGGCTGGCAATCAGCCCCGGCATTTT.

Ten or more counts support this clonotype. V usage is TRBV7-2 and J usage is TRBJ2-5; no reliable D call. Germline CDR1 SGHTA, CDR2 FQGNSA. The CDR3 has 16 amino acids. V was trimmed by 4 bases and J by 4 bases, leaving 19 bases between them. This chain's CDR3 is CASSYRMTGAGETQYF. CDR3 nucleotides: TGTGCCAGCAGCTACCGGATGACGGGCGCCGGAGAGACCCAGTACTTC.

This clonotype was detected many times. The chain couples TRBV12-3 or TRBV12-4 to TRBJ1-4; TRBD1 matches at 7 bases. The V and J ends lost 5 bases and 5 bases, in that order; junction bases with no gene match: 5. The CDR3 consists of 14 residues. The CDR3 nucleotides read TGTGCCAGCAGTCAACAGGGGTTAAATGAAAAACTGTTTTTT. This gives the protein CASSQQGLNEKLFF.

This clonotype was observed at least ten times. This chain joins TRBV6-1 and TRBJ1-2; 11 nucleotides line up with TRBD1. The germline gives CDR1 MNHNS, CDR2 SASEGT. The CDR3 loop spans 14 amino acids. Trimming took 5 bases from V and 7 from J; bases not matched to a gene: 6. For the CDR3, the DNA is TGTGCCAGCAGTACTGGACAGGGGGCTTCTGGCTACACCTTC. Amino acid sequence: CASSTGQGASGYTF.